The entry below describes one TCR beta chain. Its target is unknown. With 300,000 cells each, the CD8+ T cell subsets were individually sorted in triplicate. A CD45RO-CCR7+CD27+CD95- profile was what naive CD8+ T cells displayed. The source of the sample is a study of CXCR3-negative and CXCR3-positive naive CD8 T cells. For the study at large: Roughly 140 million TRB reads were obtained in total, which works out to about 1.5 +/- 0.3 million per library.

Overall study findings and caveats: Researchers report that CXCR3-positive naive cells carry more hydrophobic TRB CDR3s than CXCR3-negative naive cells. CXCR3 expression dropped partially after cryopreservation, and most assays relied on fresh PBMCs.

This CDR3 region has 16 residues. Germline V lookup: CDR1 MDHEN, CDR2 SYDVKM. Researchers prepared the TRB cDNA libraries using 5' RACE with UMI labels. TCRdb reprocessed the 5' RACE reads and reports one entry per CDR3 protein, with no DNA. The sample holds 100,000 or so distinct CDR3 sequences. The chain has TRBV28 and TRBJ2-2; TCRdb designates TRBD2, a call that cannot be tested without DNA. The clonotype originates from a human donor in good health. Some clones in this sample may be carry-over from other donors' samples. Sequences were obtained from naive CXCR3+ CD8+ T cells from blood. Subset indicated: CD45RO-CCR7+CD27+CD95- naive CD8+ T cells expressing CXCR3 (TNR3+). The CDR3 loop reads CASSLASGRYTGELFF.